This TCR beta chain was recovered during a study of shared clonotypes between healthy human individuals. Method: immunoSEQ multiplex PCR; TCRdb's copy keeps in-frame clones and lacks some. The sample contains about 480,000 clones, about 75% of which appear only once. Between the trimmed V and J ends, which lost 0 bases and 8 bases, there was a span of 17 bases. Germline V CDR1 and CDR2: SGHNT, YYREEE (reference sequence). This CDR3 spans 16 amino acids. V usage is TRBV5-4 and J usage is TRBJ2-2, with TRBD1 as a possible D gene (6 bases). The sequenced material came from PBMCs. This sequence was found in a woman in her 40s in good health. Some clones in this sample may be carry-over from other donors' samples. CDR3 loop: CASSLDRAGAPGELFF. The CDR3 DNA sequence: TGTGCCAGCAGCTTGGATCGGGCAGGGGCCCCTGGGGAGCTGTTTTTT.